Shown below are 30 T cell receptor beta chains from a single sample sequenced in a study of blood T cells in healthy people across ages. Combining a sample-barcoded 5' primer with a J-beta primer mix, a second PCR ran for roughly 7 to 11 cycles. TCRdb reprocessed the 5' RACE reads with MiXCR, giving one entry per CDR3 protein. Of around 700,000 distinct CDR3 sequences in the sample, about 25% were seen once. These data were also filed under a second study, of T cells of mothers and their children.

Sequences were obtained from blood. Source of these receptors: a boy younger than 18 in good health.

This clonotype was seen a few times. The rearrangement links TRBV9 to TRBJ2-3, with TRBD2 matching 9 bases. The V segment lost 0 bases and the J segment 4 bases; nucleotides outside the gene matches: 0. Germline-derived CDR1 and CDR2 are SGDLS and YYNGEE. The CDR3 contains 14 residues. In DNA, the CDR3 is TGTGCCAGCAGCGTAGTAGCGGGGGCAGATACGCAGTATTTT. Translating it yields CASSVVAGADTQYF.

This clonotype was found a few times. The CDR3 bases are TGTGCCAGCAGCTTAAATCCGGCGGTCACTGAAGCTTTCTTT. Translation gives CASSLNPAVTEAFF. The chain couples TRBV7-9 to TRBJ1-1; D is unresolved. The CDR3 is 14 amino acids. CDR1 is SEHNR and CDR2 is FQNEAQ in the germline V gene (reference sequence). The V gene lost 2 bases and the J gene lost 4 bases, with 11 bases spanning the gap.

CDR3 in amino acids: CSARGASGGSYEQYF. The CDR3 DNA follows: TGCAGTGCTAGAGGGGCTAGCGGGGGCTCCTACGAGCAGTACTTC. This chain links TRBV20-1 with TRBJ2-7, with TRBD2 matching 10 bases. The V and J ends lost 1 base and 0 bases, in that order; junction bases with no gene match: 3. This CDR3 region has 15 residues. CDR1 and CDR2 (germline): DFQATT, SNEGSKA (reference sequence).

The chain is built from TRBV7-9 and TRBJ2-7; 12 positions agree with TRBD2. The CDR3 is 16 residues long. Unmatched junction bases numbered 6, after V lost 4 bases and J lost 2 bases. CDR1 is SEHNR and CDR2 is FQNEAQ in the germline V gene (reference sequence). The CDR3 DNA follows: TGTGCCAGCAGCTCCACTAGCGGGAGGAACCCCTACGAGCAGTACTTC. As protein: CASSSTSGRNPYEQYF.

As DNA, the CDR3 is TGTGCCAGTAGTCCCCGTGGCCGAGGATCCTACGAGCAGTACTTC. Residues: CASSPRGRGSYEQYF. The rearrangement uses TRBV19 and TRBJ2-5; D is undetermined. Near its end, the DNA agrees better with TRBJ2-7, so the J call may be wrong. This CDR3 spans 15 amino acids. CDR1 is LNHDA, CDR2 SQIVND, per germline (reference sequence).

The CDR3 protein is CATVKGYEQFF. The CDR3 DNA reads as TGTGCCACCGTGAAGGGGTATGAGCAGTTCTTC. The chain carries TRBV19 and TRBJ2-1; a possible D gene is TRBD1 (5 bases). Germline assignment: CDR1 LNHDA and CDR2 SQIVND (reference sequence). The CDR3 has 11 residues. V lost 10 bases and J 8 bases, leaving 12 bases between the germline ends.

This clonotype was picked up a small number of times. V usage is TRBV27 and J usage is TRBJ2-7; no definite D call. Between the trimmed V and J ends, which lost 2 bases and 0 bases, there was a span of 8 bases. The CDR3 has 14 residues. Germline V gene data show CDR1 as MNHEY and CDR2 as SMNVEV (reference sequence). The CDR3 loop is CASSLDAVSYEQYF. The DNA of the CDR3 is TGTGCCAGCAGTTTAGACGCTGTCTCCTACGAGCAGTACTTC.

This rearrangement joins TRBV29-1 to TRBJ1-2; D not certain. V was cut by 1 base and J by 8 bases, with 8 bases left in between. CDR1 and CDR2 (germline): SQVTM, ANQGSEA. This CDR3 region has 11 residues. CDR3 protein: CSVEVLLGYTF. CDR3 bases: TGCAGCGTTGAAGTGTTGTTAGGCTACACCTTC.

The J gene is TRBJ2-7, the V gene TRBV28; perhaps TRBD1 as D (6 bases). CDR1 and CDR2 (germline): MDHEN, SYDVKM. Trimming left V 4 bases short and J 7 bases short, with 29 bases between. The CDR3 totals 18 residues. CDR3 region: CASSSPLAPTGTVGEQYF. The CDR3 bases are TGTGCCAGCAGTTCCCCCCTTGCCCCAACAGGGACGGTTGGAGAGCAGTACTTC.

The CDR3 reads CASSPTRGWETQYF. CDR3 DNA: TGTGCCAGCAGCCCCACCCGGGGTTGGGAGACCCAGTACTTC. This chain uses TRBV7-2 with TRBJ2-5; weak D call: TRBD2 (5 bases). V was pared by 5 bases and J by 5 bases, with 15 bases between. Germline CDR1 and CDR2: SGHTA and FQGNSA. This CDR3 has 14 residues.

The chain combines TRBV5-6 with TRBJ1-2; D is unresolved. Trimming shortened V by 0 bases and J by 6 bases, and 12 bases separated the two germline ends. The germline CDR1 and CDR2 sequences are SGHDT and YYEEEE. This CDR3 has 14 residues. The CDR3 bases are TGTGCCAGCAGCTTGGCCCTCAGTTTACATGGCTACACCTTC. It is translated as CASSLALSLHGYTF.

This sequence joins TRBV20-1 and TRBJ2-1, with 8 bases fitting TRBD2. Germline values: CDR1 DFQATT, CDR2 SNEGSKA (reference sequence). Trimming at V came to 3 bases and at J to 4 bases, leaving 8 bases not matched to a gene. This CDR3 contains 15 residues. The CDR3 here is CSARSAGVRYNEQFF. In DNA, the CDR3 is TGCAGTGCTAGGTCAGCGGGAGTAAGGTACAATGAGCAGTTCTTC.

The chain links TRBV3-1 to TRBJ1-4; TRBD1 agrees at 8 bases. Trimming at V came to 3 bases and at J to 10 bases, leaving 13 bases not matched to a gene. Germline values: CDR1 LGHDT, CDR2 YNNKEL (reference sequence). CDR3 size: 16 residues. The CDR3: CASSQGWGQVGRKLFF. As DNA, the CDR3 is TGTGCCAGCAGCCAGGGCTGGGGACAGGTGGGAAGAAAACTGTTTTTT.

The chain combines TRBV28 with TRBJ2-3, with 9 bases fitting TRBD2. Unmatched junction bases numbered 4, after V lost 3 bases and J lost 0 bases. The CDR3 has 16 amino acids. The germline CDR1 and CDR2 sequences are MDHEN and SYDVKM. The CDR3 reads CASSLKLAGSTDTQYF. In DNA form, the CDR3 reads TGTGCCAGCAGTTTGAAGCTAGCGGGAAGCACAGATACGCAGTATTTT.

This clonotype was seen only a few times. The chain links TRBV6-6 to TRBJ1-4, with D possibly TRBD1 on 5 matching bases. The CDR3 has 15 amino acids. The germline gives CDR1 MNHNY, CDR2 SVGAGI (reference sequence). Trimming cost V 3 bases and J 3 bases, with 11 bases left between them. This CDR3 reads CASSYMGVANEKLFF. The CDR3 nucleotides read TGTGCCAGCAGTTATATGGGGGTAGCTAATGAAAAACTGTTTTTT.

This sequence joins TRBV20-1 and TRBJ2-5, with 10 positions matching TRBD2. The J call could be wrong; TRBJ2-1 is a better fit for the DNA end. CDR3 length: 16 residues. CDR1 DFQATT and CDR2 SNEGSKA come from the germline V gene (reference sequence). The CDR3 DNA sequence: TGCAGTGCCCATCTAGCGGGAGAGTCCGCCTACAATGAGCAGTTCTTC. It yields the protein CSAHLAGESAYNEQFF.

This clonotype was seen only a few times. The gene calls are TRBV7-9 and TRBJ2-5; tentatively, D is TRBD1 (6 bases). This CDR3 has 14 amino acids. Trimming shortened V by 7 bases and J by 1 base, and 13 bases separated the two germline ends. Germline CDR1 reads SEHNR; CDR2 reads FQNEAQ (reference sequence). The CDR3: CASTSRGSQETQYF. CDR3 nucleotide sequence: TGTGCCAGCACCTCAAGGGGGAGCCAAGAGACCCAGTACTTC.

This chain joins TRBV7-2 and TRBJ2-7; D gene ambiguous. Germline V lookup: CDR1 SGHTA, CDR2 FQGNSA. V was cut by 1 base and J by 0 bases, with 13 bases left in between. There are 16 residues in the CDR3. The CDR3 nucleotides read TGTGCCAGCAGCTTAGACCCTGGAAAGCCCTCCTACGAGCAGTACTTC. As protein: CASSLDPGKPSYEQYF.

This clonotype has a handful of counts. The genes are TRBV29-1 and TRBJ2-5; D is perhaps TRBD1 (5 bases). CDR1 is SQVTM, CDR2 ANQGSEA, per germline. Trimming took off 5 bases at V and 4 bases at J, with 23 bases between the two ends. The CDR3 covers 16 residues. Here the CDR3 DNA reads TGCAGCGTTCGTGGCAGGGAAGGGTATGTGGGAGAGACCCAGTACTTC. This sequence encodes CSVRGREGYVGETQYF.

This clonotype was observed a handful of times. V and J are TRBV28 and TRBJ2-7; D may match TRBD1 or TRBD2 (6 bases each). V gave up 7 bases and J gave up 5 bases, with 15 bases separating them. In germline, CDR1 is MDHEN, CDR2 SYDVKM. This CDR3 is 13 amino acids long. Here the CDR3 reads CASNSGGRDEQYF. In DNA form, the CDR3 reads TGTGCCAGCAATTCCGGGGGCCGAGACGAGCAGTACTTC.

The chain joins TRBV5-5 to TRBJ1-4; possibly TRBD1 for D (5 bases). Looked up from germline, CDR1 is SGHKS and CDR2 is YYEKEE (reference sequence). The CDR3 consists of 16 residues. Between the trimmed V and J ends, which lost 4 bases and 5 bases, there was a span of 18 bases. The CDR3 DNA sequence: TGTGCCAGCAGCGGGTTTAGAGACAGCGCGAATGAAAAACTGTTTTTT. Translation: CASSGFRDSANEKLFF.

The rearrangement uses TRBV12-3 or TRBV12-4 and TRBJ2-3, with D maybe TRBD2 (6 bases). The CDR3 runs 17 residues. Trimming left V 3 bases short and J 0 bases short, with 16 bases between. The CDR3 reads CASSFRGDHISTDTQYF. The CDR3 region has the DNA TGTGCCAGCAGTTTCCGCGGGGACCATATTAGCACAGATACGCAGTATTTT.

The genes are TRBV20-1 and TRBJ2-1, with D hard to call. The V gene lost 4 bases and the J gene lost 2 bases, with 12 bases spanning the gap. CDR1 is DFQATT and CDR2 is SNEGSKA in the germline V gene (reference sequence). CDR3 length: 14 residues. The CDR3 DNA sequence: TGCAGTGCTAAGGTAATGGGTGCCTACAATGAGCAGTTCTTC. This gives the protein CSAKVMGAYNEQFF.

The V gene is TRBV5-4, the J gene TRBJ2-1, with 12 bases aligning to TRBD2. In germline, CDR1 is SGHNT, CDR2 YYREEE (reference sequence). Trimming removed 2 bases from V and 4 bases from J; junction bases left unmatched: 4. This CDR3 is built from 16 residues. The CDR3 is CASSLDLAGGYNEQFF. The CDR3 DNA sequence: TGTGCCAGCAGCTTAGACCTAGCGGGGGGGTACAATGAGCAGTTCTTC.

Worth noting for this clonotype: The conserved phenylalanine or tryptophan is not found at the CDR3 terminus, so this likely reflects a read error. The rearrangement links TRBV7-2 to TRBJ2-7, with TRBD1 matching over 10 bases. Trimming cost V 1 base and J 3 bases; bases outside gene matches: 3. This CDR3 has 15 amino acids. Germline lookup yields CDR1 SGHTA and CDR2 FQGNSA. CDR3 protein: CASSLGTGGFYEQYS. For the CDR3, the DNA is TGTGCCAGCAGCTTAGGGACAGGGGGTTTCTACGAGCAGTACTCC.

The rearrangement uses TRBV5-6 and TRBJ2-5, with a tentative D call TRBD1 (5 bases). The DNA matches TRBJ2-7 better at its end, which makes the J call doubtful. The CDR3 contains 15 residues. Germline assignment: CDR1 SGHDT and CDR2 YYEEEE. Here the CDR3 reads CASSPSGHERYEQYF. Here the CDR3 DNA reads TGTGCCAGCAGCCCGTCAGGACACGAGCGATACGAGCAGTACTTC.

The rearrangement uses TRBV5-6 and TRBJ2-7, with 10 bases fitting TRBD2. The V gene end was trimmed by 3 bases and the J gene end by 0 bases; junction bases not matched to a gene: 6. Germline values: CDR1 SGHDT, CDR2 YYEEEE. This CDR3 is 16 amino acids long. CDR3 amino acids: CASSSLGLARSYEQYF. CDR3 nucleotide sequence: TGTGCCAGCAGCTCGTTGGGACTAGCGCGCTCCTACGAGCAGTACTTC.

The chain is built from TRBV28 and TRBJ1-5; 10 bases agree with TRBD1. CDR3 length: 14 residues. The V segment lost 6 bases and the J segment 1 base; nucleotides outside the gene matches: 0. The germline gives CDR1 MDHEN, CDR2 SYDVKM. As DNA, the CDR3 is TGTGCCAGCAGGGGACAGGGGAGCAATCAGCCCCAGCATTTT. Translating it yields CASRGQGSNQPQHF.

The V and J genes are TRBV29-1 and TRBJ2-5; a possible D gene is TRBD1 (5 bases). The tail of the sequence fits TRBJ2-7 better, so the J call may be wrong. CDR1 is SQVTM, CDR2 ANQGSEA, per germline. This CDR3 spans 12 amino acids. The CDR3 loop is CSVGPSPYEQYF. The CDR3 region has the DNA TGCAGCGTGGGGCCTAGTCCGTACGAGCAGTACTTC.

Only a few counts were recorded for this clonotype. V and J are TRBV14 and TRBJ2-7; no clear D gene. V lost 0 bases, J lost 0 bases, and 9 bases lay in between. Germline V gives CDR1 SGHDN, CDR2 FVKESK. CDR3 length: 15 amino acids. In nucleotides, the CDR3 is TGTGCCAGCAGCCAAGATAGGCCGTTCTCCTACGAGCAGTACTTC. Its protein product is CASSQDRPFSYEQYF.